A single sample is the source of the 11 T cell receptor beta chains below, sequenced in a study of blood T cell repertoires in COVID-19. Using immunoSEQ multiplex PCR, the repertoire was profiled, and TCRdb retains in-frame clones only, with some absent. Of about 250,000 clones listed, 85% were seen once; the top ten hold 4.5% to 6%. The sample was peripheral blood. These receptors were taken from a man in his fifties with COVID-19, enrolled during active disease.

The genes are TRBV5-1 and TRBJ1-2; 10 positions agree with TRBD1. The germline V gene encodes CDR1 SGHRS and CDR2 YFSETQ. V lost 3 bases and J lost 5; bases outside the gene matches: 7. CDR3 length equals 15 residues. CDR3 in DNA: TGCGCCAGCAGCTACGGACAGGGGGGTAAGTATGGCTACACCTTC. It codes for CASSYGQGGKYGYTF.

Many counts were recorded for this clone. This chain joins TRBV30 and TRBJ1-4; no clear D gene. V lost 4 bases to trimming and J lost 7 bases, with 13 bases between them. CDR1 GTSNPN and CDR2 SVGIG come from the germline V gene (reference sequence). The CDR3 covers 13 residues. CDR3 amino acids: CAWNSGRGEKLFF. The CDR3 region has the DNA TGTGCCTGGAACTCCGGGCGGGGTGAAAAACTGTTTTTT.

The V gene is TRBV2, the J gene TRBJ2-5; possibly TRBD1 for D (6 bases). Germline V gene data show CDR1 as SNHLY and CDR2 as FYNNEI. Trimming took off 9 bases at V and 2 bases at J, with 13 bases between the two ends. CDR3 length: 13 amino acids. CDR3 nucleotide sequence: TGTGCCAGGTGGGGGCTCGATCAAGAGACCCAGTACTTC. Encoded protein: CARWGLDQETQYF.

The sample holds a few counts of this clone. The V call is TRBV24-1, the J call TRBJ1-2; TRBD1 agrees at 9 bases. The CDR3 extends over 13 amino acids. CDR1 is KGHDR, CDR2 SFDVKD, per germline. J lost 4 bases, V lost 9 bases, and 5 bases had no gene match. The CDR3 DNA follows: TGTGCCACCGCGGACAGGGGATTCTATGGCTACACCTTC. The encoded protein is CATADRGFYGYTF.

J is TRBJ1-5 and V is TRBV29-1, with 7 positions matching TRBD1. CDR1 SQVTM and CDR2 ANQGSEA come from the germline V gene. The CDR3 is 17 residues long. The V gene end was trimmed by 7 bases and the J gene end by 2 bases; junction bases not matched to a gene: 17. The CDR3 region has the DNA TGCAGCGGACCTATACAGGGGACGGAGCCGGGCAATCAGCCCCAGCATTTT. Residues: CSGPIQGTEPGNQPQHF.

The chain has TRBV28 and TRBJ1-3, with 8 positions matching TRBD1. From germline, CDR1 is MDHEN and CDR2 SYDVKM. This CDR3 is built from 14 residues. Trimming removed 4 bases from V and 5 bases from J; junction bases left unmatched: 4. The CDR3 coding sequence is TGTGCCAGCAGTTCCCGGACAGGGAGAAACACCATATATTTT. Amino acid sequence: CASSSRTGRNTIYF.

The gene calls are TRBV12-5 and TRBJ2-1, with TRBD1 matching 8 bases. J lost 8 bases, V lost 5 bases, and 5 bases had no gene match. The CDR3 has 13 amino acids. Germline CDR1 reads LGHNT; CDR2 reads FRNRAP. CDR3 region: CASGRQGFDEQFF. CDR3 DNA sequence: TGTGCTAGTGGTCGACAGGGGTTTGATGAGCAGTTCTTC.

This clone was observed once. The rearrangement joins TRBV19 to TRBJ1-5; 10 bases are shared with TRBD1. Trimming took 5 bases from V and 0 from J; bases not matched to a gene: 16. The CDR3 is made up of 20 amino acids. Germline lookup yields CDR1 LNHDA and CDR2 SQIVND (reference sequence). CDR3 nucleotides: TGTGCCAGTAGTTTTGAGACAGGGGGCGTTGGTGGCTATAGCAATCAGCCCCAGCATTTT. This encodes CASSFETGGVGGYSNQPQHF. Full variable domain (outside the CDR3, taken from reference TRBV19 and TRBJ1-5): DGGITQSPKYLFRKEGQNVTLSCEQNLNHDAMYWYRQDPGQGLRLIYYSQIVNDFQKGDIAEGYSVSREKKESFPLTVTSAQKNPTAFYLCASSFETGGVGGYSNQPQHFGDGTRLSIL.

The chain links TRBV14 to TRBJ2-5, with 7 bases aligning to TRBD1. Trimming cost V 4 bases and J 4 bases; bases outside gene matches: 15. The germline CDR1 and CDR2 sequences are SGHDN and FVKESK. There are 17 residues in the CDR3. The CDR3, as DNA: TGTGCCAGCAGCCTACTTCATTACAGGGGATGGGGAGAGACCCAGTACTTC. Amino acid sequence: CASSLLHYRGWGETQYF. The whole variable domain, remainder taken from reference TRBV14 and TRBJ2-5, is EAGVTQFPSHSVIEKGQTVTLRCDPISGHDNLYWYRRVMGKEIKFLLHFVKESKQDESGMPNNRFLAERTGGTYSTLKVQPAELEDSGVYFCASSLLHYRGWGETQYFGPGTRLLVL.

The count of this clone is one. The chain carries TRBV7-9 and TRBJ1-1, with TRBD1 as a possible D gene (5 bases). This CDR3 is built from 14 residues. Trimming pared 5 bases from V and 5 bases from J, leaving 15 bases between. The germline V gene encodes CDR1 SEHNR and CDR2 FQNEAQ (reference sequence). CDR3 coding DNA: TGTGCCAGCAGCCGCCAGGGTATACGAACTGAAGCTTTCTTT. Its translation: CASSRQGIRTEAFF.

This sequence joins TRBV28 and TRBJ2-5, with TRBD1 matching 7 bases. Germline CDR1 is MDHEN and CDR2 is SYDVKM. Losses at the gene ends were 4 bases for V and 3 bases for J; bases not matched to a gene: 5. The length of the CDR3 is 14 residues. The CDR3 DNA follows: TGTGCCAGCAGTTCCCCGACAGGGAAAGAGACCCAGTACTTC. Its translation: CASSSPTGKETQYF. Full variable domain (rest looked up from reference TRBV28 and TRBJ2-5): DVKVTQSSRYLVKRTGEKVFLECVQDMDHENMFWYRQDPGLGLRLIYFSYDVKMKEKGDIPEGYSVSREKKERFSLILESASTNQTSMYLCASSSPTGKETQYFGPGTRLLVL.